This is a list of T cell receptor beta chains from one sample in a study of blood T cell repertoires in COVID-19. Assay used: immunoSEQ multiplex PCR; TCRdb lists only in-frame clones, some missing. The repertoire has fewer than 150,000 clones, around 79% of them found once; the top ten carry around 2.3%. The sample comprised peripheral blood. The receptors derive from a man over 45 with acute or convalescent COVID-19. The CDR3 runs from the conserved cysteine through the conserved F or W. D genes are given only for firm matches. Clone size appears in some rows only: once, few, many, or a class for an expanded clone.

j_call	d_call	clone_size	cdr3_length	v_call	cdr3_nt	cdr3_aa
TRBJ1-6	TRBD1	.	15	TRBV5-1	TGCGCCAGCAGCCTCGACAGGGGAAGGAATTCACCCCTCCACTTT	CASSLDRGRNSPLHF
TRBJ2-2	TRBD1	.	15	TRBV9	TGTGCCAGCAGCCCCCAGACAGGGTCCACCGGGGAGCTGTTTTTT	CASSPQTGSTGELFF
TRBJ2-1	TRBD1	.	15	TRBV30	TGTGCCTGGAGAGCCGACAGGGGCTCCTACAATGAGCAGTTCTTC	CAWRADRGSYNEQFF
TRBJ1-5	.	.	16	TRBV7-9	TGTGCCAGCAGCTTAGCGTTGGCAGGGAGCAATCAGCCCCAGCATTTT	CASSLALAGSNQPQHF
TRBJ2-7	TRBD2	.	14	TRBV29-1	TGCAGCGTTGTCCCTAGCGGGGGTCGATACGAGCAGTACTTC	CSVVPSGGRYEQYF
TRBJ1-4	.	.	14	TRBV9	TGTGCCAGCGCCGAAGGAGGCCAAGGTGAAAAACTGTTTTTT	CASAEGGQGEKLFF
TRBJ2-7	TRBD2	few	14	TRBV5-4	TGTGCCAGCAGCGCCGGGACTAGCGTCTACGAGCAGTACTTC	CASSAGTSVYEQYF
TRBJ2-7	TRBD1	.	15	TRBV7-2	TGTGCCAGCACCCCAAGGCGGACAGGGGGCCACGAGCAGTACTTC	CASTPRRTGGHEQYF
TRBJ1-3	.	.	16	TRBV30	TGTGCCTGGAGTCAGGGATCTCCCCTCTCTGGAAACACCATATATTTT	CAWSQGSPLSGNTIYF
TRBJ1-2	TRBD1	.	13	TRBV27	TGTGCCAGCAGCCTTCTTGGACAGGGGGCCTTCACCTTC	CASSLLGQGAFTF
TRBJ1-5	.	few	13	TRBV2	TGTGCCAGCAGTATTCAGGGCAATCAGCCCCAGCATTTT	CASSIQGNQPQHF
TRBJ1-4	.	.	13	TRBV7-2	TGTGCCAGCAGCTCCCAGGGAGGTGAAAAACTGTTTTTT	CASSSQGGEKLFF
TRBJ1-1	TRBD1	.	16	TRBV29-1	TGCAGCGTTGAAGGGGCAGGGGGTCGAGTGAACACTGAAGCTTTCTTT	CSVEGAGGRVNTEAFF
TRBJ1-1	.	few	15	TRBV27	TGTGCCAGTAGTTTGCGGGGTTGGGCAACGACTGAAGCTTTCTTT	CASSLRGWATTEAFF
TRBJ1-1	.	.	13	TRBV2	TGTGCCAGCAGTGATCGCAGGGACACTGAAGCTTTCTTT	CASSDRRDTEAFF
TRBJ1-5	.	many	14	TRBV7-8	TGTGCCAGCAGCTTAGGTCGTAGCAATCAGCCCCAGCATTTT	CASSLGRSNQPQHF
TRBJ1-1	TRBD1	.	15	TRBV18	TGTGCCAGCTCGCTGGGACAGGGGAGGAACACTGAAGCTTTCTTT	CASSLGQGRNTEAFF
TRBJ2-3	TRBD1	.	16	TRBV7-9	TGTGCCAGCAGCACTCCGGGACAGGGGGAACCAGATACGCAGTATTTT	CASSTPGQGEPDTQYF
TRBJ2-3	.	.	13	TRBV10-1	TGCGCCAGCAGTGTCACACTGGGAGGAACGCAGTATTTT	CASSVTLGGTQYF
TRBJ1-1	.	.	13	TRBV7-3	TGTGCCAGCAGCTTAGGCCCGAGGACTGAAGCTTTCTTT	CASSLGPRTEAFF
TRBJ2-3	TRBD2	few	17	TRBV19	TGTGCCAGTAGTGCCACGGGACTAGCGCTTAGCACAGATACGCAGTATTTT	CASSATGLALSTDTQYF
TRBJ2-3	TRBD2	.	18	TRBV3-1/TRBV3-2	TGTGCCAGCAGCCCCAGACTAGCGGGAGGGCCCTCCGGAGATACGCAGTATTTT	CASSPRLAGGPSGDTQYF
TRBJ1-4	TRBD1	.	14	TRBV28	TGTGCCAGCAGTTTGTCGACAGGGTACGAAAAACTGTTTTTT	CASSLSTGYEKLFF
TRBJ1-1	TRBD1	.	15	TRBV11-2	TGTGCCAGCAGCTTGACAGGGAGCCGAGCCACTGAAGCTTTCTTT	CASSLTGSRATEAFF
TRBJ2-1	.	.	13	TRBV6-5	TGTGCCAGCCAAGTTAGATCCTACAATGAGCAGTTCTTC	CASQVRSYNEQFF
TRBJ2-1	.	.	17	TRBV10-3	TGTGCCATCAGTGACCCCGTGGCGGTAAGCTCCTACAATGAGCAGTTCTTC	CAISDPVAVSSYNEQFF
TRBJ1-5	.	once	14	TRBV4-1	TGCGCCAGCAGCCAGGATCAGAGGAATCAGCCCCAGCATTTT	CASSQDQRNQPQHF
TRBJ2-7	TRBD1	.	15	TRBV9	TGTGCCAGCAGCGTAGAGGTCACAGGGGGGCTCGGGCAGTACTTC	CASSVEVTGGLGQYF
TRBJ2-1	TRBD2	.	16	TRBV28	TGTGCCAGCGAGGGTAGCGGGAGGGGACAGACCAATGAGCAGTTCTTC	CASEGSGRGQTNEQFF
TRBJ1-4	.	.	14	TRBV7-8	TGTGCCAGCAGCTTAGGAGGTTTTAATGAAAAACTGTTTTTT	CASSLGGFNEKLFF
TRBJ2-7	.	.	12	TRBV6-5	TGTGCCAGCAGGACAAGCTCCTACGAGCAGTACTTC	CASRTSSYEQYF
TRBJ1-1	.	.	13	TRBV18	TGTGCCAGCGCAGGACAGTTGAACACTGAAGCTTTCTTT	CASAGQLNTEAFF
TRBJ2-7	.	.	13	TRBV6-1	TGTGCCAGCAGTGAAGCTTCGGGTTACGAGCAGTACTTC	CASSEASGYEQYF
TRBJ1-1	TRBD1	.	14	TRBV11-2	TGTGCCAGCAGCTTTACAGGGGCGAACACTGAAGCTTTCTTT	CASSFTGANTEAFF
TRBJ2-1	.	.	14	TRBV6-1	TGTGCCAGCAGTGAAATCCCGACTAGCAATGAGCAGTTCTTC	CASSEIPTSNEQFF
TRBJ2-7	.	.	13	TRBV7-7	TGTGCCAGCAGCTTAGCGACTAACTACGAGCAGTACTTC	CASSLATNYEQYF
TRBJ1-2	TRBD1	.	14	TRBV19	TGTGCCAGTAGTATGGACAGGGATTACTATGGCTACACCTTC	CASSMDRDYYGYTF
TRBJ2-3	.	.	17	TRBV10-2	TGCGCCAGCAGTGGGACAAGGGGGAGCGGTAGCACAGATACGCAGTATTTT	CASSGTRGSGSTDTQYF
TRBJ2-1	TRBD2	.	14	TRBV3-1/TRBV3-2	TGTGCCAGCAGCCTCTCAGCGGGGTCGGGTGAGCAGTTCTTC	CASSLSAGSGEQFF
TRBJ2-7	TRBD1	.	14	TRBV5-6	TGTGCCAGCAGCCTGGGACAGGGAAACTACGAGCAGTACTTC	CASSLGQGNYEQYF
TRBJ2-1	.	.	14	TRBV7-9	TGTGCCAGCAGCTTAGGAACGGTCTACAATGAGCAGTTCTTC	CASSLGTVYNEQFF
TRBJ2-2	.	.	14	TRBV5-1	TGCGCCAGCAGCTTGGAAGGGGGGGCCGGGGAGCTGTTTTTT	CASSLEGGAGELFF
TRBJ1-1	TRBD1	.	14	TRBV13	TGTGCCAGCAGCGCACAAACAGGGGGTACTGAAGCTTTCTTT	CASSAQTGGTEAFF
TRBJ2-4	.	.	18	TRBV10-3	TGTGCCATCAGTGGGCAGGGCAGGGGGGTTTCCGCCAAAAACATTCAGTACTTC	CAISGQGRGVSAKNIQYF
TRBJ2-1	TRBD1	.	14	TRBV6-5	TGTGCCAGCAGTTACTCCGGACAGGGGAATGAGCAGTTCTTC	CASSYSGQGNEQFF
TRBJ2-1	.	.	15	TRBV7-9	TGTGCCAGCAGCTTAATTGACAGGTTAGGGAATGAGCAGTTCTTC	CASSLIDRLGNEQFF
TRBJ2-7	TRBD1	.	14	TRBV7-9	TGTGCCAGCAGCTTGGGGGACAGGGTCTACGAGCAGTACTTC	CASSLGDRVYEQYF
TRBJ1-4	.	.	14	TRBV3-1/TRBV3-2	TGTGCCAGCAGCTTAGACAGCTATAATGAAAAACTGTTTTTT	CASSLDSYNEKLFF
TRBJ2-6	.	.	17	TRBV7-9	TGTGCCAGCAGATTAGACAGGCCCAGCTCTGGGGCCAACGTCCTGACTTTC	CASRLDRPSSGANVLTF
TRBJ1-2	.	.	14	TRBV3-1/TRBV3-2	TGTGCCAGCAGCCAGGTCGGACAGCACTATGGCTACACCTTC	CASSQVGQHYGYTF
TRBJ2-1	TRBD1	.	15	TRBV5-1	TGCGCCAGCAGCAAGGGACAGGGTAAGACCAATGAGCAGTTCTTC	CASSKGQGKTNEQFF
TRBJ1-1	.	few	13	TRBV5-6	TGTGCCAGCAGCCCTTGGGGGGGGCTTGAAGCTTTCTTT	CASSPWGGLEAFF
TRBJ2-5	TRBD2	.	15	TRBV7-6	TGTGCCAGCAGCCTAGCGGGGGCGGTAGGAGAGACCCAGTACTTC	CASSLAGAVGETQYF
TRBJ1-5	.	.	14	TRBV2	TGTGCCAGCAGTGAAATATCGGTCGATCAGCCCCAGCATTTT	CASSEISVDQPQHF
TRBJ2-7	TRBD2	.	12	TRBV15	TGTGCCACCAGCATGGGCGGGAGGAAGGAGTACTTC	CATSMGGRKEYF
TRBJ2-7	.	.	17	TRBV4-2	TGTGCCAGCAGCCAGAGCGGAGGGAGACAGGGCGGATACGAGCAGTACTTC	CASSQSGGRQGGYEQYF
TRBJ2-1	TRBD2	.	15	TRBV10-1	TGCGCCAGCAGTCCCGGGACTAGCGGGGATGATGAGCAGTTCTTC	CASSPGTSGDDEQFF
TRBJ1-1	.	.	15	TRBV5-6	TGTGCCAGCAGCTTATACGACAGGATGGAGGCTGAAGCTTTCTTT	CASSLYDRMEAEAFF
TRBJ2-7	TRBD2	.	15	TRBV5-4	TGTGCCAGCAGCCCGCGGGCGGGAGGGCAAAACGAGCAGTACTTC	CASSPRAGGQNEQYF